This entry features one T cell receptor (beta chain) sequence. Stated time point: pretreatment peripheral blood. TCRdb's copy holds only in-frame clones and misses some; the assay was immunoSEQ multiplex PCR. The table has approximately 55,000 clones, just over 85% seen once. Germline CDR1 reads KGHSH; CDR2 reads LQKENI. This CDR3 spans 14 amino acids. Trimming removed 1 base at V and 4 bases at J, with 10 bases between. The sample belongs to a study of PD-L1 blockade in urothelial cancer. The source was PBMCs, collected around atezolizumab (anti-PD-L1) treatment. This chain joins TRBV18 and TRBJ1-2; D gene unclear. This receptor was identified in a man in his 60s with urothelial cancer. The DNA for the CDR3 is TGTGCCAGCTCACCACTCCACGGGAGCTATGGCTACACCTTC. It encodes CASSPLHGSYGYTF. Using reference TRBV18 and TRBJ1-2 for the parts outside the CDR3, the full variable domain is NAGVMQNPRHLVRRRGQEARLRCSPMKGHSHVYWYRQLPEEGLKFMVYLQKENIIDESGMPKERFSAEFPKEGPSILRIQQVVRGDSAAYFCASSPLHGSYGYTFGSGTRLTVV.